One sample yielded the 21 T cell receptor beta chains listed below, sequenced in a study of T cells after yellow fever vaccination. Using its own MiXCR run on the 5' RACE reads, TCRdb lists one record per CDR3 protein. Here the sample spans around 100,000 distinct CDR3 sequences, around 8.6% being singletons. This sample comprised CD8+ T cells sorted from PBMCs, obtained 45 days after the yellow fever booster vaccination. The receptor source for this set is a man aged 25 to 40 who received the YFV17D yellow fever vaccine.

This clonotype has at least ten counts. The rearrangement links TRBV6-2 or TRBV6-3 to TRBJ2-6; weak D call: TRBD1 (5 bases). Trimming left V 5 bases short and J 3 bases short, with 11 bases between. The CDR3 sequence is 15 residues long. Germline lookup yields CDR1 MNHEY and CDR2 SVGEGT. The CDR3 DNA reads as TGTGCCAGCAGTACATCAGGGTTTGGGGCCAACGTCCTGACTTTC. This sequence encodes CASSTSGFGANVLTF.

As to this clonotype: This could be a read error, since a much larger clone is one nucleotide away. J is TRBJ2-7 and V is TRBV7-9; D call uncertain. With 9 bases removed from V and 5 bases from J, the gap between germline ends came to 11 bases. CDR1 is SEHNR and CDR2 is FQNEAQ in the germline V gene (reference sequence). The CDR3 has 11 amino acids. CDR3 sequence: CARRNIDEQYF. CDR3 nucleotide sequence: TGTGCCAGGAGAAACATAGACGAGCAGTACTTC.

The chain carries TRBV20-1 and TRBJ2-2; possibly TRBD1 for D (6 bases). CDR3 length equals 13 residues. V was trimmed by 5 bases and J by 2 bases, leaving 9 bases between them. The germline V gene encodes CDR1 DFQATT and CDR2 SNEGSKA (reference sequence). The CDR3 loop reads CSAPDRNTGELFF. CDR3 sequence (DNA): TGCAGTGCTCCGGACAGAAACACCGGGGAGCTGTTTTTT.

At least ten counts were recorded for this clonotype. The V gene is TRBV20-1, the J gene TRBJ2-7; 9 positions match TRBD1. Germline V gene data show CDR1 as DFQATT and CDR2 as SNEGSKA (reference sequence). This CDR3 comprises 13 residues. CDR3 region: CSIVGTGLYEQYF. CDR3 DNA sequence: TGCAGCATCGTTGGGACAGGGCTCTACGAGCAGTACTTC.

This clonotype was counted ten times or more. The chain is built from TRBV4-3 and TRBJ2-1; D is uncertain. The V and J ends lost 0 bases and 5 bases respectively, with 17 bases between them. The CDR3 length is 17 residues. CDR1 LGHNA and CDR2 YSLEER come from the germline V gene. CDR3 residues: CASSQDGYARPNNEQFF. CDR3 DNA: TGCGCCAGCAGCCAAGATGGTTACGCTAGGCCAAACAATGAGCAGTTCTTC.

This clonotype was observed at least ten times. The rearrangement uses TRBV7-9 and TRBJ2-7; D tentatively fits TRBD1 or TRBD2 (5 bases each). Germline V gene sequence: CDR1 SEHNR, CDR2 FQNEAQ (reference sequence). This CDR3 is built from 17 residues. V gave up 1 base and J gave up 7 bases, with 23 bases separating them. This chain's CDR3 is CASSLGVLGTSLTEQYF. The CDR3 nucleotides read TGTGCCAGCAGCTTAGGGGTTTTGGGGACCTCCTTGACGGAGCAGTACTTC.

This clonotype has ten or more counts. V usage is TRBV3-1 and J usage is TRBJ2-4; 7 nucleotides line up with TRBD1. The CDR3 covers 14 residues. Germline V gene sequence: CDR1 LGHDT, CDR2 YNNKEL (reference sequence). V gave up 0 bases and J gave up 6 bases; unmatched junction bases: 2. This CDR3 reads CASSQDPGGNIQYF. CDR3 in DNA: TGTGCCAGCAGCCAAGATCCAGGGGGAAACATTCAGTACTTC.

A few counts support this clonotype. The rearrangement joins TRBV27 to TRBJ2-1; TRBD2 might be the D (6 bases). The ends were cut back, 2 bases at V and 9 bases at J, with 8 bases in the middle. CDR1 MNHEY and CDR2 SMNVEV come from the germline V gene (reference sequence). CDR3 length equals 12 residues. The CDR3 loop reads CASSLMGGEQFF. CDR3 nucleotides: TGTGCCAGCAGTTTAATGGGGGGTGAGCAGTTCTTC.

In its sample, this clonotype was seen many times. V usage is TRBV7-6 and J usage is TRBJ2-3; 9 nucleotides line up with TRBD2. The CDR3 has 15 residues. Unmatched junction bases numbered 4, after V lost 6 bases and J lost 0 bases. Germline-derived CDR1 and CDR2 are SGHVS and FNYEAQ. In DNA, the CDR3 is TGTGCCAGCAGACCTACTAGCGGGAGCACAGATACGCAGTATTTT. Translating it yields CASRPTSGSTDTQYF.

This clonotype showed up many times. The rearrangement links TRBV7-3 to TRBJ2-3, with D possibly matching TRBD2 (5 bases). This CDR3 has 15 residues. Germline CDR1 is SGHTA and CDR2 is FQGTGA. The V and J ends lost 2 bases and 2 bases respectively, with 11 bases between them. This chain's CDR3 is CASSLSGVITDTQYF. CDR3 DNA: TGTGCCAGCAGCTTATCCGGGGTCATCACAGATACGCAGTATTTT.

With respect to this clonotype: A read error may be the cause here, since a much bigger clone is one base away. The chain couples TRBV7-7 to TRBJ2-1; D is uncertain. CDR1 is SSHAT and CDR2 is FNYEAQ in the germline V gene (reference sequence). The CDR3 consists of 16 residues. The CDR3 DNA is TGTGTCAGCAGCAGCGAACTCCTAAGCTCCTACAATGAGCAGTTCTTC. This translates into CVSSSELLSSYNEQFF.

The CDR3 loop reads CASSATDGTTSGLPPFF. CDR3 DNA: TGTGCCAGCAGCGCGACCGACGGAACGACTAGCGGCCTACCCCCGTTCTTC. This chain links TRBV9 with TRBJ2-1, with 9 positions matching TRBD2. Per the germline V gene, CDR1 is SGDLS and CDR2 is YYNGEE. The CDR3 is 17 residues long. With 3 bases clipped from V and 15 bases from J, the junction kept 22 bases outside the gene matches.

This clonotype came up many times. CDR3 sequence: CASSFIHSYNEQFF. Written as DNA, the CDR3 is TGTGCCAGCAGCTTCATACACTCCTACAATGAGCAGTTCTTC. The chain joins TRBV7-8 to TRBJ2-1; the D is unclear. This CDR3 is built from 14 residues. Trimming cost V 3 bases and J 0 bases, with 6 bases left between them. CDR1 is SGHVS, CDR2 FQNEAQ, per germline.

V is TRBV6-1 and J is TRBJ2-3, with 12 bases identical to TRBD1. Germline trimming cut 3 bases from V and 2 bases from J; bases unmatched to any gene: 0. Germline V gives CDR1 MNHNS, CDR2 SASEGT. The CDR3 extends over 15 amino acids. The DNA of the CDR3 is TGTGCCAGCAGTGAGGGACAGGGGGCCACAGATACGCAGTATTTT. Translating gives CASSEGQGATDTQYF.

This clonotype was observed many times. The rearrangement links TRBV4-3 to TRBJ2-7, with TRBD1 matching 7 bases. Germline V CDR1 and CDR2: LGHNA, YSLEER. The CDR3 runs 13 residues. The trim removed 5 bases at V and 3 bases at J, leaving 4 bases unmatched. CDR3 loop: CASSLWTGYEQYF. DNA for the CDR3: TGCGCCAGCAGCTTGTGGACAGGCTACGAGCAGTACTTC.

This clonotype was picked up many times. The genes are TRBV6-2 or TRBV6-3 and TRBJ1-2, with D hard to call. The germline CDR1 and CDR2 sequences are MNHEY and SVGEGT. V shed 8 bases and J shed 4 bases, with 8 bases lying between them. The CDR3 has 11 residues. The CDR3, as DNA: TGTGCCAGCTCCGACCCCTATGGCTACACCTTC. Translation gives CASSDPYGYTF.

This clonotype occurred a few times. CDR3 residues: CASKRDRQIGNTIYF. The CDR3 bases are TGTGCCAGCAAGAGAGACAGACAGATTGGAAACACCATATATTTT. V usage is TRBV7-8 and J usage is TRBJ1-3, with a weak D call TRBD1 (5 bases). Germline CDR1 is SGHVS and CDR2 is FQNEAQ. This CDR3 contains 15 residues. Trimming removed 7 bases at V and 3 bases at J, with 16 bases between.

This clonotype came up many times. This chain joins TRBV6-2 or TRBV6-3 and TRBJ2-4; D is ambiguous. This CDR3 contains 13 residues. Germline lookup yields CDR1 MNHEY and CDR2 SVGEGT. Trimming took off 2 bases at V and 10 bases at J, with 12 bases between the two ends. The CDR3 is CASSYGGSLIQYF. In DNA, the CDR3 is TGTGCCAGCAGTTACGGCGGTTCACTAATTCAGTACTTC.

This clonotype was detected ten times or more. V and J are TRBV10-3 and TRBJ2-5; 12 nucleotides line up with TRBD2. Germline V CDR1 and CDR2: ENHRY, SYGVKD. V was pared by 0 bases and J by 5 bases, with 4 bases of the junction left unmatched. The CDR3 runs 16 residues. This CDR3 is CAISESGLAGGETQYF. DNA for the CDR3: TGTGCCATCAGTGAGTCAGGCCTAGCGGGAGGGGAGACCCAGTACTTC.

Note on this clonotype: With a much larger clone just one base away, this may be a read error. The rearrangement links TRBV5-4 to TRBJ2-1; 9 bases are shared with TRBD1. CDR1 SGHNT and CDR2 YYREEE come from the germline V gene (reference sequence). The CDR3 consists of 14 residues. V lost 5 bases to trimming and J lost 10 bases; unmatched junction nucleotides: 10. This CDR3 reads CASRPRGGQGEQFF. The CDR3 DNA sequence: TGTGCCAGCAGACCCCGGGGCGGACAGGGGGAGCAGTTCTTC.

For this clonotype: It may be a read error: a sequence one base away is much more abundant. The J gene is TRBJ2-7, the V gene TRBV20-1; D could derive from TRBD1 or TRBD2 (5 bases each). Trimming shortened V by 5 bases and J by 4 bases, and 18 bases separated the two germline ends. CDR1 DFQATT and CDR2 SNEGSKA come from the germline V gene (reference sequence). The length of the CDR3 is 14 residues. The CDR3 DNA reads TGCAGTGCTGATGCCCGGGACGGGGAATACGAGCAGTACTTC. Protein: CSADARDGEYEQYF.